One and the same sample provided the 11 T cell receptor beta chains below, sequenced in a study of shared clonotypes between healthy human individuals. Data came from immunoSEQ multiplex PCR; TCRdb stores just in-frame clones and leaves some out. The sample comprises 800,000 or so clones, roughly 96% of which are singletons, and 0.2% to 0.25% rests with the top ten. Positively selected for CCR7, the CD45RO-negative cells used as naive CD8 cells excluded terminally differentiated effector memory CD45RA+ cells. Sequencing was carried out using naive CD8+ T cells sorted from blood. The origin of the receptors is a man aged 25 to 45 in good health.

The genes are TRBV27 and TRBJ2-2; a possible D gene is TRBD1 (8 bases). V was pared by 3 bases and J by 7 bases, with 18 bases between. The CDR3 contains 16 residues. From germline, CDR1 is MNHEY and CDR2 SMNVEV (reference sequence). The CDR3: CASSFWTGRVVGELFF. The DNA for the CDR3 is TGTGCCAGCAGTTTCTGGACAGGGAGGGTGGTCGGGGAGCTGTTTTTT.

With regard to this clone: One end of the junction varies from germline; a read error may be responsible. This chain connects TRBV7-9 to TRBJ2-7, with D possibly matching TRBD2 (6 bases). This CDR3 region has 16 residues. Germline values: CDR1 SEHNR, CDR2 FQNEAQ (reference sequence). The CDR3 DNA reads as TGTGCCAGCAGCGTAGCAGCGGGCCTCTACCGCTACGAGCAGTACTTC. Residues: CASSVAAGLYRYEQYF.

The chain recombines TRBV29-1 with TRBJ2-1; TRBD1 matches 9 bases. The CDR3 consists of 12 residues. Per germline, CDR1 SQVTM and CDR2 ANQGSEA. V shed 6 bases, J shed 12 bases, and the junction held 9 bases outside the gene matches. The DNA of the CDR3 is TGCAGCGTCCCGGGACAGGGTCCGGGGCAGTTCTTC. It yields the protein CSVPGQGPGQFF.

The chain couples TRBV9 to TRBJ1-1; 9 nucleotides agree with TRBD1. This CDR3 spans 17 amino acids. V gave up 0 bases and J gave up 1 base; unmatched junction bases: 7. Germline CDR1 and CDR2: SGDLS and YYNGEE. The CDR3 coding sequence is TGTGCCAGCAGCGTAGACTCCGAGGGACAGGGGAACACTGAAGCTTTCTTT. This gives the protein CASSVDSEGQGNTEAFF.

The chain uses TRBV30 and TRBJ2-7; 7 bases map to TRBD2. Germline lookup yields CDR1 GTSNPN and CDR2 SVGIG (reference sequence). V lost 3 bases to trimming and J lost 2 bases; unmatched junction nucleotides: 25. The CDR3 consists of 20 residues. This CDR3 reads CAWSSPHLAGVPNLPYEQYF. CDR3 in DNA: TGTGCCTGGAGCTCTCCCCATCTGGCGGGAGTCCCGAATCTACCCTACGAGCAGTACTTC.

Notes on this clone: Additional DNA sequences in this sample encode the identical CDR3. The gene calls are TRBV27 and TRBJ2-7, with 10 bases fitting TRBD1. In germline, CDR1 is MNHEY, CDR2 SMNVEV (reference sequence). The length of the CDR3 is 14 residues. V lost 5 bases and J lost 4; bases outside the gene matches: 5. The CDR3 nucleotides read TGTGCCAGCAGTCCATGGGACAGGGGATACGAGCAGTACTTC. This sequence encodes CASSPWDRGYEQYF.

In DNA form, the CDR3 reads TGTGCCAGCAGTTTAAGGGGGGTTAATACTGAAGCTTTCTTT. Protein product: CASSLRGVNTEAFF. The chain is built from TRBV27 and TRBJ1-1, with a tentative D call TRBD1 (6 bases). The CDR3 loop spans 14 amino acids. Germline assignment: CDR1 MNHEY and CDR2 SMNVEV (reference sequence). Between the trimmed V and J ends, which lost 2 bases and 5 bases, there was a span of 12 bases.

Here the CDR3 DNA reads TGTGCCAGCAGCCCCGCCCCCTACGAGCAGTACTTC. Amino acid sequence: CASSPAPYEQYF. V usage is TRBV27 and J usage is TRBJ2-7; no clear D. There are 12 residues in the CDR3. The germline gives CDR1 MNHEY, CDR2 SMNVEV (reference sequence). V shed 6 bases and J shed 2 bases, with 8 bases lying between them.

The V call is TRBV7-9, the J call TRBJ1-5, with D possibly being TRBD1 (6 bases). With 5 bases removed from V and 2 bases from J, the gap between germline ends came to 16 bases. Germline values: CDR1 SEHNR, CDR2 FQNEAQ (reference sequence). This CDR3 is 16 amino acids long. CDR3 loop: CASSPGRGSGNQPQHF. The CDR3 DNA is TGTGCCAGCAGCCCAGGGAGGGGGTCGGGCAATCAGCCCCAGCATTTT.

This clone was found once. This chain uses TRBV14 with TRBJ2-1; 11 nucleotides match TRBD2. This CDR3 has 17 amino acids. Germline-derived CDR1 and CDR2 are SGHDN and FVKESK. The J segment lost 3 bases and the V segment lost 9 bases, leaving 13 bases of the junction unmatched. CDR3 sequence: CASGTSGTKGLYNEQFF. CDR3 nucleotide sequence: TGTGCCAGTGGGACTAGCGGAACAAAAGGGCTCTACAATGAGCAGTTCTTC.

This clone occurred once. The V and J genes are TRBV11-2 and TRBJ2-2; 10 positions agree with TRBD2. CDR1 and CDR2 from the germline V gene are SGHAT and FQNNGV. The J segment lost 6 bases and the V segment lost 3 bases, leaving 4 bases of the junction unmatched. This CDR3 has 15 residues. The CDR3 is CASSLLAGVPGELFF. The CDR3, as DNA: TGTGCCAGCAGCTTGCTAGCGGGAGTACCCGGGGAGCTGTTTTTT.